Presented here are 8 T cell receptor beta chains from one specimen sequenced in a study of siplizumab effects on memory and regulatory T cells. The protocol was immunoSEQ multiplex PCR, while the TCRdb copy is restricted to in-frame clones and leaves out a portion. The sample includes about 98,000 clones, about 93% seen only once; the top ten take about 1.1%. Sample: CD4+ T cells sorted from blood. Every receptor here comes from a human donor in good health.

The chain recombines TRBV18 with TRBJ2-3, with a weak D call TRBD2 (5 bases). V gave up 2 bases and J gave up 0 bases, with 6 bases separating them. Germline CDR1 KGHSH, CDR2 LQKENI. The CDR3 runs to 14 residues. For the CDR3, the DNA is TGTGCCAGCTCACCAGGAGGTAGCACAGATACGCAGTATTTT. It codes for CASSPGGSTDTQYF.

On this clone itself: This is likely a read error, given that the CDR3 carries no conserved phenylalanine or tryptophan at its end. No DNA is shown, since the ends of the CDR3 on it are uncertain; the CDR3 is the one TCRdb lists. The chain combines TRBV20-1 with TRBJ2-7. The CDR3 comprises 9 residues, both ends counted. The germline CDR1 and CDR2 sequences are DFQATT and SNEGSKA (reference sequence). This CDR3 is CSARNLGDL.

The V and J genes are TRBV27 and TRBJ2-1; D gene uncertain. The CDR3 is 16 residues long. Germline V CDR1 and CDR2: MNHEY, SMNVEV (reference sequence). V shed 5 bases and J shed 12 bases, with 26 bases lying between them. The CDR3 here is CASSVYAPVTDFRQFF. The DNA of the CDR3 is TGTGCCAGCAGTGTTTATGCCCCTGTTACGGATTTTAGGCAGTTCTTC.

The CDR3 coding sequence is TGCGCCAGCAGTGAGAGTGGGAGAAGCATGGGCTACACCTTC. It codes for CASSESGRSMGYTF. The genes are TRBV10-2 and TRBJ1-2; D gene ambiguous. Germline V CDR1 and CDR2: WSHSY, SAAADI. V lost 2 bases to trimming and J lost 8 bases, with 15 bases between them. The CDR3 length is 14 residues.

The CDR3 DNA reads as TGCGCCAGCAGCCTAGCGGGAGTGACCCACGAGCAGTACTTC. It translates to CASSLAGVTHEQYF. The chain combines TRBV4-1 with TRBJ2-7; TRBD2 matches 9 bases. The trim removed 4 bases at V and 5 bases at J, leaving 6 bases unmatched. Germline CDR1 is MGHRA and CDR2 is YSYEKL. The CDR3 spans 14 residues.

The CDR3: CASGFPTTSGLTIQYF. The CDR3 nucleotides read TGTGCTAGTGGTTTCCCCACGACTAGCGGTCTTACGATACAGTACTTC. The V gene is TRBV12-5, the J gene TRBJ2-7; 9 nucleotides align to TRBD2. Per germline, CDR1 LGHNT and CDR2 FRNRAP. With V trimmed by 3 bases and J by 10 bases, 16 bases remained unmatched. This CDR3 region has 16 residues.

CDR3 nucleotide sequence: TGTGCCAGCCGGGACCCAGGCTATGGCTACACCTTC. Its protein product is CASRDPGYGYTF. V is TRBV28 and J is TRBJ1-2; D is perhaps TRBD1 (5 bases). V was shortened by 8 bases and J by 4 bases, with 11 bases between the two germline ends. Looked up from germline, CDR1 is MDHEN and CDR2 is SYDVKM. The CDR3 is made up of 12 amino acids.

V is TRBV2 and J is TRBJ1-5; no reliable D call. Trimming stripped 6 bases from V and 5 bases from J, with 17 bases between. Germline V gives CDR1 SNHLY, CDR2 FYNNEI. The CDR3 totals 15 residues. The CDR3 DNA is TGTGCCAGCAGCCTAGTTTCCCGTATCTATCAGCCCCAGCATTTT. Protein: CASSLVSRIYQPQHF.